These T cell receptor beta chains were read from a single sample in a study of OX40 agonist ivuxolimab in advanced cancers. The protocol was immunoSEQ multiplex PCR, while the TCRdb copy is restricted to in-frame clones and leaves out a portion. The top ten clones hold around 1.1% of a sample with more than 75,000 clones, approximately 81% of them seen once. Sample: CD4+ or CD8+ T cells sorted from blood, taken in a trial of the OX40 agonist ivuxolimab. These receptors were obtained from an adult with an advanced solid tumor such as melanoma, head and neck, liver or kidney cancer. The CDR3 runs from the conserved cysteine through the conserved F or W. D genes are given only for firm matches. For some rows the clone size is stated as once, few or many, or as a class when expanded; others skip it.

d_call: TRBD1
clone_size: .
j_call: TRBJ1-2
v_call: TRBV2
cdr3_nt: TGTGCCAGCAGGGCGGGACAGGCACATGGCTACACCTTC
cdr3_aa: CASRAGQAHGYTF

d_call: TRBD2
clone_size: .
j_call: TRBJ2-1
v_call: TRBV6-5
cdr3_nt: TGTGCCAGCAGCTCCGGGACTAGCTACAATGAGCAGTTCTTC
cdr3_aa: CASSSGTSYNEQFF

d_call: TRBD1
clone_size: .
j_call: TRBJ1-2
v_call: TRBV27
cdr3_nt: TGTGCCAGCAGTTTAACCCCGGGACAGGGAACCTATGGCTACACCTTC
cdr3_aa: CASSLTPGQGTYGYTF

d_call: TRBD1
clone_size: .
j_call: TRBJ1-2
v_call: TRBV18
cdr3_nt: TGTGCCAGCTCACAGGACAGGATGGAAGGCTACACCTTC
cdr3_aa: CASSQDRMEGYTF

d_call: .
clone_size: .
j_call: TRBJ2-5
v_call: TRBV19
cdr3_nt: TGTGCCAGTAGTATGGGGGTCCGGGAGACCCAGTACTTC
cdr3_aa: CASSMGVRETQYF

d_call: .
clone_size: .
j_call: TRBJ2-3
v_call: TRBV5-1
cdr3_nt: TGCGCCAGCAGCTTGGGACAGGATGGGGATACGCAGTATTTT
cdr3_aa: CASSLGQDGDTQYF

d_call: TRBD1
clone_size: .
j_call: TRBJ2-2
v_call: TRBV5-4
cdr3_nt: TGTGCCAGCAGCATAGGACAGGGCGGCACCGGGGAGCTGTTTTTT
cdr3_aa: CASSIGQGGTGELFF

d_call: .
clone_size: .
j_call: TRBJ1-2
v_call: TRBV7-2
cdr3_nt: TGTGCCAGCAGCTTATCTGGGACGAACTATGGCTACACCTTC
cdr3_aa: CASSLSGTNYGYTF

d_call: .
clone_size: .
j_call: TRBJ2-1
v_call: TRBV11-3
cdr3_nt: TGTGCCAGCAGTATAGGGGGTGGGGAGAACAATGAGCAGTTCTTC
cdr3_aa: CASSIGGGENNEQFF

d_call: .
clone_size: few
j_call: TRBJ2-7
v_call: TRBV10-1
cdr3_nt: TGCGCCAGCACCGAGCTGGTGGGGAGCTCCTACGAGCAGTACTTC
cdr3_aa: CASTELVGSSYEQYF

d_call: TRBD1
clone_size: .
j_call: TRBJ1-1
v_call: TRBV4-3
cdr3_nt: TGCGCCAGCAGCCAAGCCCGAACCCAGGGGGCGCAGAGGTCTGAAGCTTTCTTT
cdr3_aa: CASSQARTQGAQRSEAFF

d_call: .
clone_size: .
j_call: TRBJ1-3
v_call: TRBV5-1
cdr3_nt: TGCGCCAGCAGCTTGTTCCACGGCTCTGGAAACACCATATATTTT
cdr3_aa: CASSLFHGSGNTIYF

d_call: .
clone_size: .
j_call: TRBJ1-1
v_call: TRBV25-1
cdr3_nt: TGTGCCAGCAGTCAAAACCAGGGATGGAGCACTGAAGCTTTCTTT
cdr3_aa: CASSQNQGWSTEAFF

d_call: .
clone_size: few
j_call: TRBJ1-2
v_call: TRBV10-3
cdr3_nt: TGTGCCATCAGTGATGGGGACGGCTACACCTTC
cdr3_aa: CAISDGDGYTF

d_call: .
clone_size: .
j_call: TRBJ1-6
v_call: TRBV10-3
cdr3_nt: TGTGCCATCAGTGAGGGGGACAACTTTAATTCACCCCTCCACTTT
cdr3_aa: CAISEGDNFNSPLHF

d_call: .
clone_size: .
j_call: TRBJ1-1
v_call: TRBV11-1
cdr3_nt: TGTGCCAGCAGTTGGGGACCGACGAACACTGAAGCTTTCTTT
cdr3_aa: CASSWGPTNTEAFF

d_call: .
clone_size: once
j_call: TRBJ2-1
v_call: TRBV11-2
cdr3_nt: TGTGCCAGCAGCCCGGAGGGGGGGGCCCGTAATGAGCAGTTCTTC
cdr3_aa: CASSPEGGARNEQFF

d_call: .
clone_size: .
j_call: TRBJ1-5
v_call: TRBV6-5
cdr3_nt: TGTGCCAGCAGTTATGCAGAAAACAATCAGCCCCAGCATTTT
cdr3_aa: CASSYAENNQPQHF

d_call: TRBD1
clone_size: .
j_call: TRBJ1-5
v_call: TRBV5-8
cdr3_nt: TGTGCCAGCAGCTTCGGGACAGGGGCCATAAGCAATCAGCCCCAGCATTTT
cdr3_aa: CASSFGTGAISNQPQHF

d_call: TRBD1
clone_size: .
j_call: TRBJ1-2
v_call: TRBV4-1
cdr3_nt: TGCGCCAGCAGCCAAGCGACAGGGAGGGATGGCTACACCTTC
cdr3_aa: CASSQATGRDGYTF

d_call: .
clone_size: .
j_call: TRBJ2-5
v_call: TRBV5-6
cdr3_nt: TGTGCCAGCAGCTTGATGGGTCAGTACCAAGAGACCCAGTACTTC
cdr3_aa: CASSLMGQYQETQYF